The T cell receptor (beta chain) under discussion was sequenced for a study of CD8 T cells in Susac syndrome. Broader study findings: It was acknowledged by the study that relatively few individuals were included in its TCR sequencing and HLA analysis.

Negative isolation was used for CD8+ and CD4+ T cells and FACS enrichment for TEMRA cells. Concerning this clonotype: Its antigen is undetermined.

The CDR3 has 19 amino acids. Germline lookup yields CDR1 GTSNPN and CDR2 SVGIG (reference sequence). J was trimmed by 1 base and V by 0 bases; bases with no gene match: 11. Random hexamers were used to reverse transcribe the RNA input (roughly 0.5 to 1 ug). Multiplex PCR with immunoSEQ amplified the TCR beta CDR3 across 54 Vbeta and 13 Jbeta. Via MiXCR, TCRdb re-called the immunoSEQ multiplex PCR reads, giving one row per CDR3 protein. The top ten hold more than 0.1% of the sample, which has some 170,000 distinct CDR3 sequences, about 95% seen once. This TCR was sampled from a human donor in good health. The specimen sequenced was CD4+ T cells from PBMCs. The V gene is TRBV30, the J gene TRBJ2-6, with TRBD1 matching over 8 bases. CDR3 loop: CAWSVSATGDLSGANVLTF. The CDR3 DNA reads TGTGCCTGGAGTGTATCTGCGACAGGGGATCTGTCTGGGGCCAACGTCCTGACTTTC.